This T cell receptor (beta chain) was recorded in a study of OX40 agonist ivuxolimab in advanced cancers. Describing the broader study: The costimulatory receptor OX40 (CD134) was targeted by ivuxolimab, a fully human IgG2 agonistic monoclonal antibody. Prior anti-PD-1, anti-PD-L1 or anti-CTLA-4 therapy was permitted, and checkpoint inhibitors had been received by about two fifths of dose-escalation patients. Intravenous ivuxolimab was administered to patients every 2 weeks at six dose levels: 0.01, 0.1, 0.3, 1.5, 3 and 10 mg/kg. Partial responses occurred in three dose-escalation patients, of whom one had hepatocellular carcinoma and two had cutaneous melanoma. Peripheral TCRbeta sequencing aimed to test whether ivuxolimab altered TCR sequence diversity and caused clonal T-cell expansion. The monotherapy dose-escalation portion (N = 52 patients) of the phase I ivuxolimab trial is reported in the paper. In the dose-escalation cohort, 82.7% of patients were male, and the mean age was roughly 60 years with a range of roughly 20 to 80. Among the roughly 50 dose-escalation patients, some 19 had hepatocellular carcinoma, around 15 melanoma, 9 renal cell carcinoma and 9 head and neck cancer.

Genomic DNA was isolated from the sorted cells so that the TCRbeta CDR3 region could be sequenced. The immunoSEQ Assay was used to sequence the TCRbeta CDR3 regions. TCRdb took this table from immuneACCESS and kept in-frame rearrangements with V and J called. Such tables lack part of the clones; where checked against another copy, unresolved V genes explain under half of the gap, and the rest is unexplained. The sample table shows tens of thousands of clones, and about nine tenths are seen once. The top ten constitute 4% to 5% of the sample. About this clone itself: Its antigen is not yet known. One base away there is no much larger clone; base qualities are not given.

The trial excluded patients who had a history of autoimmune disease or were on systemic immunosuppression. In every dose cohort, peripheral blood was drawn for TCR sequencing at baseline, cycle 4 day 1, and cycle 7 day 1. Samples were obtained from an open-label, multicenter, first-in-human phase I dose-escalation trial of ivuxolimab. Adults with locally advanced or metastatic melanoma, renal cell, hepatocellular, or head and neck squamous cell carcinoma were enrolled in the trial. Before TCR sequencing, CD4+ T cells and CD8+ T cells from peripheral blood were sorted into separate populations. The CDR3 runs 13 residues from the cysteine to the phenylalanine. Only the CDR3 DNA is retained, 39 bases long and in frame from the first base. CDR1 GTSNPN and CDR2 SVGIG were looked up in the germline V gene (reference sequence). Trimming costs V 4 bases and J 0 bases, and their ends lie 10 bases apart. Results and caveats for the whole study, not just this receptor: At doses of 0.1 to 3.0 mg/kg, clonal expansion of both CD4+ and CD8+ blood T cells was observed from baseline to week 6. After ivuxolimab, expanded clones were on average more numerous among CD8+ T cells than among CD4+ T cells. Partial responders in the 0.1-3.0 mg/kg groups had among the lowest normalized peripheral clonal expansion, especially among CD8+ T cells. The antigen specificity of the peripheral T cells that underwent clonal expansion was not determined. Low levels of normalized T-cell clonal expansion were also shown by some nonresponding patients.

The V gene is TRBV30 and the J gene is TRBJ2-7; the D segment cannot be called with confidence. The sequences come from CD4+ or CD8+ T cells sorted from blood, collected in a trial of the OX40 agonist ivuxolimab. This sequence originates from an adult with an advanced solid tumor such as melanoma, head and neck, liver or kidney cancer. The CDR3 in this case is CAWNTFNSYEQYF. DNA sequence: TGTGCCTGGAACACCTTCAACTCCTACGAGCAGTACTTC.